These 3 T cell receptor beta chains were all obtained from the same sample, sequenced in a study of human T cells and chemical hapten exposure. Time point indicated: patch test 3, about 24 weeks after DPC sensitization. As to treatment: therapeutic diphenylcyclopropenone sensitization with weekly scalp DPC. TCRdb processed the RACE reads anew with MiXCR; each CDR3 protein has one entry. The data hold some 64,000 distinct CDR3 sequences, with 8% to 13% observed a single time. Source: whole blood, taken in connection with sensitization to the hapten diphenylcyclopropenone (DPC). All receptors come from a woman aged 25 to 39 with alopecia areata. Some clones in this sample may be carry-over from other donors' samples.

This clonotype was found many times. The genes are TRBV9 and TRBJ2-3, with a weak D call TRBD2 (5 bases). The CDR3 has 14 residues. V was pared by 0 bases and J by 4 bases, with 9 bases between. Germline loops: CDR1 SGDLS, CDR2 YYNGEE. CDR3 coding DNA: TGTGCCAGCAGCGTAGTGGGTAGCGCAGATACGCAGTATTTT. This sequence encodes CASSVVGSADTQYF.

This clonotype has a handful of counts. This rearrangement joins TRBV18 to TRBJ1-4; D unresolved. Trimming removed 1 base from V and 0 bases from J, with 9 bases in between. There are 16 residues in the CDR3. Germline V gene sequence: CDR1 KGHSH, CDR2 LQKENI. In DNA, the CDR3 is TGTGCCAGCTCACCACTAAGGATCGCAACTAATGAAAAACTGTTTTTT. This translates into CASSPLRIATNEKLFF.

This chain joins TRBV4-2 and TRBJ1-1, with D unresolved. The CDR3 loop spans 14 amino acids. Between the trimmed V and J ends, which lost 6 bases and 5 bases, there was a span of 16 bases. In germline, CDR1 is LGHNA, CDR2 YNFKEQ. In DNA form, the CDR3 reads TGTGCCAGCAGGGCCGAGGGAGGGAGGACTGAAGCTTTCTTT. Translating gives CASRAEGGRTEAFF.